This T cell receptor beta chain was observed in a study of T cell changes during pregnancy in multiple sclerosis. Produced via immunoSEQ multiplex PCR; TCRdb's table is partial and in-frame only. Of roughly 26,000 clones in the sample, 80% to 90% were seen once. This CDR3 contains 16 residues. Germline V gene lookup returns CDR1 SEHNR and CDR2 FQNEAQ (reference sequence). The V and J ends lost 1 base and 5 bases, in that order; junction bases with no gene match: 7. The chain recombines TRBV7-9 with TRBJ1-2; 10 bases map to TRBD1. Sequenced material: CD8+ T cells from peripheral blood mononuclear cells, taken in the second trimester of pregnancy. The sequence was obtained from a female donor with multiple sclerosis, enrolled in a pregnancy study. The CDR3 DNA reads TGTGCCAGCAGCTTAGGAGGGACAGGGGAAGGGTATGGCTACACCTTC. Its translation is CASSLGGTGEGYGYTF.